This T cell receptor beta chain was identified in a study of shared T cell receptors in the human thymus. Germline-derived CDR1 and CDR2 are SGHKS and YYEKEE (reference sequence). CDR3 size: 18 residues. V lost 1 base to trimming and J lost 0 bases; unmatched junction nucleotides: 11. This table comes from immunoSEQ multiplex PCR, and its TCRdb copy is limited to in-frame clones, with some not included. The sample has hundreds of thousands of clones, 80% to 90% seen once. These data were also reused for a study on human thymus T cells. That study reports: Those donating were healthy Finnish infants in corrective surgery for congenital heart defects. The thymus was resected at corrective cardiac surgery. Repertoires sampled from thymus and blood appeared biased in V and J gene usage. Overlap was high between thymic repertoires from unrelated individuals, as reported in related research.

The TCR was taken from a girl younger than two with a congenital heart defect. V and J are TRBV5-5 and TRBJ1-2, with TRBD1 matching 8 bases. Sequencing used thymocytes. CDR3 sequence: CASSLRGYDRGPNYGYTF. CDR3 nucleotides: TGTGCCAGCAGCTTGCGAGGATACGACAGGGGCCCTAACTATGGCTACACCTTC. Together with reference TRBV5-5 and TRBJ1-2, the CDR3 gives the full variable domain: DAGVTQSPTHLIKTRGQQVTLRCSPISGHKSVSWYQQVLGQGPQFIFQYYEKEERGRGNFPDRFSARQFPNYSSELNVNALLLGDSALYLCASSLRGYDRGPNYGYTFGSGTRLTVV.